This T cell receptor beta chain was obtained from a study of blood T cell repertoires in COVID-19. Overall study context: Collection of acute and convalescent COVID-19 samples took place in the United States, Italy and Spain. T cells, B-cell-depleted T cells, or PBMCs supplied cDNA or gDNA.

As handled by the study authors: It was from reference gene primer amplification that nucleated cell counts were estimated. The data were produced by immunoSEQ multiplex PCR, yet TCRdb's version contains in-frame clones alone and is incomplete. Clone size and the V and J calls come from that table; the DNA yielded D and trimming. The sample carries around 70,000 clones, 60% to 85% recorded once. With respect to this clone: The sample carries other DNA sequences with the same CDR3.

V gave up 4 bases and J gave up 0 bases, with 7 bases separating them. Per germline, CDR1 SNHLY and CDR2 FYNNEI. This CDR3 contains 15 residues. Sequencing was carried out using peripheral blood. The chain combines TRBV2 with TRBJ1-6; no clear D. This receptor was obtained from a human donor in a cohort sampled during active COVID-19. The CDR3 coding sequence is TGTGCCAGCAGTGCTGGGAGCTCCTATAATTCACCCCTCCACTTT. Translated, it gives CASSAGSSYNSPLHF.